This TCR beta chain was obtained from a study of OX40 agonist ivuxolimab in advanced cancers. Whole-study findings and limits: In CD8+ T cells, expanded clones were on average more numerous than in CD4+. Normalized expansion of T-cell clones was also low for some nonresponders.

Drawing of blood for sampling happened at baseline, at cycle 4 day 1, and at cycle 7 day 1. The protocol was immunoSEQ multiplex PCR, while the TCRdb copy is restricted to in-frame clones and leaves out a portion. The sample shows 53,000 or so clones, 60% to 80% of them seen only once. Details on this clone: Antigen specificity is unknown.

Germline lookup yields CDR1 MDHEN and CDR2 SYDVKM. This CDR3 region has 15 residues. The junction had 8 bases not matched to a gene; V was cut back by 7 bases and J by 7 bases. The receptor was isolated from an adult with an advanced solid tumor such as melanoma, head and neck, liver or kidney cancer. The chain couples TRBV28 to TRBJ1-5, with TRBD1 matching 12 bases. Sequenced here: CD4+ or CD8+ T cells sorted from blood, sampled in a trial of the OX40 agonist ivuxolimab. CDR3 residues: CASTELGQGAQPQHF. The CDR3 bases are TGTGCCAGCACCGAACTGGGACAGGGGGCCCAGCCCCAGCATTTT.